These T cell receptor beta chains were read from a single sample in a study of OX40 agonist ivuxolimab in advanced cancers. Here immunoSEQ multiplex PCR was the method, and the copy in TCRdb shows in-frame clones only, minus some. The data hold 57,000 or so clones, with 84% observed a single time. Here the sequenced sample was CD4+ or CD8+ T cells sorted from blood, taken in a trial of the OX40 agonist ivuxolimab. These receptors all come from an adult with an advanced solid tumor such as melanoma, head and neck, liver or kidney cancer. Each CDR3 is given with its conserved first and last residue. A D gene is named only where the DNA matches it firmly. Clone size, where shown, is once, few, many, or a class for clones that have expanded.

CDR3 protein: CASSTGGAGYGYTF
CDR3 DNA: TGTGCCAGCAGTACGGGGGGCGCAGGCTATGGCTACACCTTC
D gene: -
J gene: TRBJ1-2
clone size: -
CDR3 length: 14
V gene: TRBV6-4

CDR3 protein: CASSPSRENYGYTF
CDR3 DNA: TGTGCCAGCTCACCCTCCAGGGAGAACTATGGCTACACCTTC
D gene: -
J gene: TRBJ1-2
clone size: -
CDR3 length: 14
V gene: TRBV18

CDR3 protein: CASSQDSLWGAGNTIYF
CDR3 DNA: TGCGCCAGCAGCCAAGATAGTTTATGGGGTGCTGGAAACACCATATATTTT
D gene: -
J gene: TRBJ1-3
clone size: -
CDR3 length: 17
V gene: TRBV4-3

CDR3 protein: CSAPGQDNEKLFF
CDR3 DNA: TGCAGCGCACCGGGACAGGACAATGAAAAACTGTTTTTT
D gene: TRBD1
J gene: TRBJ1-4
clone size: -
CDR3 length: 13
V gene: TRBV29-1

CDR3 protein: CASAREGAADNEQFF
CDR3 DNA: TGTGCTAGCGCTCGGGAGGGGGCCGCGGACAATGAGCAGTTCTTC
D gene: -
J gene: TRBJ2-1
clone size: -
CDR3 length: 15
V gene: TRBV7-7

CDR3 protein: CASSLTENTEAFF
CDR3 DNA: TGTGCCAGCAGCTTAACGGAGAACACTGAAGCTTTCTTT
D gene: -
J gene: TRBJ1-1
clone size: -
CDR3 length: 13
V gene: TRBV7-8

CDR3 protein: CSVEDRWTGGSEAFF
CDR3 DNA: TGCAGCGTTGAAGATCGGTGGACAGGGGGCTCTGAAGCTTTCTTT
D gene: TRBD1
J gene: TRBJ1-1
clone size: -
CDR3 length: 15
V gene: TRBV29-1

CDR3 protein: CASNQQGGGYGYTF
CDR3 DNA: TGTGCCAGCAACCAACAGGGGGGAGGCTATGGCTACACCTTC
D gene: TRBD1
J gene: TRBJ1-2
clone size: -
CDR3 length: 14
V gene: TRBV7-2

CDR3 protein: CASSQSSGGLLYGYTF
CDR3 DNA: TGTGCCAGCAGCCAGTCGTCCGGAGGATTGCTCTATGGCTACACCTTC
D gene: -
J gene: TRBJ1-2
clone size: -
CDR3 length: 16
V gene: TRBV28

CDR3 protein: CASRNLADTQYF
CDR3 DNA: TGTGCCAGCAGGAACCTAGCGGATACGCAGTATTTT
D gene: -
J gene: TRBJ2-3
clone size: -
CDR3 length: 12
V gene: TRBV28

CDR3 protein: CSVADKGKDTEAFF
CDR3 DNA: TGCAGCGTTGCAGACAAGGGGAAAGACACTGAAGCTTTCTTT
D gene: -
J gene: TRBJ1-1
clone size: -
CDR3 length: 14
V gene: TRBV29-1

CDR3 protein: CASSGQGAGQPQHF
CDR3 DNA: TGTGCCAGCAGTGGACAGGGGGCGGGTCAGCCCCAGCATTTT
D gene: TRBD1
J gene: TRBJ1-5
clone size: -
CDR3 length: 14
V gene: TRBV6-6

CDR3 protein: CASSPGDRDLASEGSEQYF
CDR3 DNA: TGTGCCAGCTCACCAGGGGACAGGGACCTGGCTAGCGAGGGTAGCGAGCAGTACTTC
D gene: TRBD1
J gene: TRBJ2-7
clone size: -
CDR3 length: 19
V gene: TRBV18

CDR3 protein: CASRRQGNQPQHF
CDR3 DNA: TGTGCCAGCAGGCGACAGGGCAATCAGCCCCAGCATTTT
D gene: -
J gene: TRBJ1-5
clone size: -
CDR3 length: 13
V gene: TRBV2

CDR3 protein: CASGWDRGINEQFF
CDR3 DNA: TGTGCCAGTGGGTGGGACAGGGGGATTAATGAGCAGTTCTTC
D gene: TRBD1
J gene: TRBJ2-1
clone size: -
CDR3 length: 14
V gene: TRBV19

CDR3 protein: CASSGSGKDGYTF
CDR3 DNA: TGTGCCAGCAGTGGAAGCGGTAAAGATGGCTACACCTTC
D gene: -
J gene: TRBJ1-2
clone size: -
CDR3 length: 13
V gene: TRBV2

CDR3 protein: CASSAGWEGKLFF
CDR3 DNA: TGTGCCAGCAGTGCGGGCTGGGAAGGAAAACTGTTTTTT
D gene: -
J gene: TRBJ1-4
clone size: -
CDR3 length: 13
V gene: TRBV6-1

CDR3 protein: CASSIGRQGFGNQPQHF
CDR3 DNA: TGTGCCAGTAGTATCGGAAGACAGGGGTTTGGCAATCAGCCCCAGCATTTT
D gene: TRBD1
J gene: TRBJ1-5
clone size: -
CDR3 length: 17
V gene: TRBV19

CDR3 protein: CAISESGGGYGYTF
CDR3 DNA: TGTGCCATCAGTGAGTCAGGGGGCGGCTATGGCTACACCTTC
D gene: TRBD1
J gene: TRBJ1-2
clone size: -
CDR3 length: 14
V gene: TRBV10-3

CDR3 protein: CASSNVGGNEKLFF
CDR3 DNA: TGTGCCAGCAGTAATGTAGGGGGTAATGAAAAACTGTTTTTT
D gene: -
J gene: TRBJ1-4
clone size: -
CDR3 length: 14
V gene: TRBV25-1

CDR3 protein: CASSSDRLDTGELFF
CDR3 DNA: TGTGCTAGCAGTTCGGACAGGTTGGACACCGGGGAGCTGTTTTTT
D gene: TRBD1
J gene: TRBJ2-2
clone size: -
CDR3 length: 15
V gene: TRBV7-7

CDR3 protein: CASSLAGQGIHNQPQHF
CDR3 DNA: TGTGCCAGCAGCTTGGCCGGACAGGGGATTCACAATCAGCCCCAGCATTTT
D gene: TRBD1
J gene: TRBJ1-5
clone size: -
CDR3 length: 17
V gene: TRBV5-8

CDR3 protein: CASSDRTPSDTQYF
CDR3 DNA: TGTGCCAGCAGTGACAGGACTCCGTCAGATACGCAGTATTTT
D gene: -
J gene: TRBJ2-3
clone size: -
CDR3 length: 14
V gene: TRBV2

CDR3 protein: CASTSGLAGVGETQYF
CDR3 DNA: TGCGCCAGCACTTCCGGGCTAGCGGGTGTAGGGGAGACCCAGTACTTC
D gene: TRBD2
J gene: TRBJ2-5
clone size: -
CDR3 length: 16
V gene: TRBV5-1

CDR3 protein: CASSESTGGDTEAFF
CDR3 DNA: TGCGCCAGCAGTGAGTCGACGGGGGGAGACACTGAAGCTTTCTTT
D gene: -
J gene: TRBJ1-1
clone size: -
CDR3 length: 15
V gene: TRBV10-2

CDR3 protein: CASSLPPTGSQTQYF
CDR3 DNA: TGTGCCAGCAGCCTACCCCCCACAGGGTCGCAGACCCAGTACTTC
D gene: -
J gene: TRBJ2-5
clone size: -
CDR3 length: 15
V gene: TRBV5-4

CDR3 protein: CAISEVGGAMTAQHF
CDR3 DNA: TGTGCCATCAGTGAGGTAGGGGGCGCGATGACCGCCCAGCATTTT
D gene: TRBD1
J gene: TRBJ1-5
clone size: -
CDR3 length: 15
V gene: TRBV10-3

CDR3 protein: CASSSGQFPEAFF
CDR3 DNA: TGTGCCAGCAGCTCCGGACAGTTTCCTGAAGCTTTCTTT
D gene: -
J gene: TRBJ1-1
clone size: -
CDR3 length: 13
V gene: TRBV5-6

CDR3 protein: CASRAVLNSPLHF
CDR3 DNA: TGTGCCAGCAGGGCAGTCCTGAATTCACCCCTCCACTTT
D gene: -
J gene: TRBJ1-6
clone size: -
CDR3 length: 13
V gene: TRBV6-5

CDR3 protein: CATSRDLETQYF
CDR3 DNA: TGTGCCACCAGCAGAGATTTGGAGACCCAGTACTTC
D gene: -
J gene: TRBJ2-5
clone size: -
CDR3 length: 12
V gene: TRBV15

CDR3 protein: CASSTTGLEAFF
CDR3 DNA: TGTGCCAGCAGCACCACAGGGCTTGAAGCTTTCTTT
D gene: -
J gene: TRBJ1-1
clone size: -
CDR3 length: 12
V gene: TRBV5-4

CDR3 protein: CASSIRLAGANEQFF
CDR3 DNA: TGTGCCAGCAGCATCCGACTAGCGGGAGCGAATGAGCAGTTCTTC
D gene: TRBD2
J gene: TRBJ2-1
clone size: -
CDR3 length: 15
V gene: TRBV9

CDR3 protein: CASSEGSLGWYPQHF
CDR3 DNA: TGTGCCAGCAGTGAAGGGTCACTTGGGTGGTATCCCCAGCATTTT
D gene: -
J gene: TRBJ1-5
clone size: -
CDR3 length: 15
V gene: TRBV2

CDR3 protein: CASSERGNSNQPQHF
CDR3 DNA: TGTGCCAGCAGTGAACGGGGTAATAGCAATCAGCCCCAGCATTTT
D gene: -
J gene: TRBJ1-5
clone size: once
CDR3 length: 15
V gene: TRBV6-1

CDR3 protein: CASNLGRAETQYF
CDR3 DNA: TGTGCCAGCAATCTCGGTAGGGCCGAGACCCAGTACTTC
D gene: -
J gene: TRBJ2-5
clone size: -
CDR3 length: 13
V gene: TRBV2

CDR3 protein: CASSLGMNTEAFF
CDR3 DNA: TGTGCCAGCAGCTTAGGAATGAACACTGAAGCTTTCTTT
D gene: -
J gene: TRBJ1-1
clone size: -
CDR3 length: 13
V gene: TRBV7-7

CDR3 protein: CASSLDGAMGMQQYF
CDR3 DNA: TGTGCCAGCAGCTTGGATGGTGCCATGGGGATGCAGCAGTACTTC
D gene: -
J gene: TRBJ2-7
clone size: few
CDR3 length: 15
V gene: TRBV5-4

CDR3 protein: CASSYTQGEQYF
CDR3 DNA: TGCGCCAGCAGCTACACCCAAGGCGAGCAGTACTTC
D gene: -
J gene: TRBJ2-7
clone size: -
CDR3 length: 12
V gene: TRBV5-1

CDR3 protein: CASSLGRPTGELFF
CDR3 DNA: TGTGCCAGCAGCTTAGGACGTCCCACCGGGGAGCTGTTTTTT
D gene: -
J gene: TRBJ2-2
clone size: -
CDR3 length: 14
V gene: TRBV13

CDR3 protein: CASSAGQGHRSGANVLTF
CDR3 DNA: TGTGCCAGCAGCGCCGGACAGGGGCATAGGTCTGGGGCCAACGTCCTGACTTTC
D gene: TRBD1
J gene: TRBJ2-6
clone size: few
CDR3 length: 18
V gene: TRBV7-9

CDR3 protein: CASSPGGPPGTQYF
CDR3 DNA: TGTGCCAGCTCACCAGGGGGTCCGCCGGGTACGCAGTATTTT
D gene: -
J gene: TRBJ2-3
clone size: -
CDR3 length: 14
V gene: TRBV18

CDR3 protein: CASSPRGGDYNEQFF
CDR3 DNA: TGTGCCAGCAGCCCCCGGGGGGGAGACTACAATGAGCAGTTCTTC
D gene: TRBD2
J gene: TRBJ2-1
clone size: -
CDR3 length: 15
V gene: TRBV6-6

CDR3 protein: CASSFSGRTQYF
CDR3 DNA: TGTGCCAGCAGCTTTTCAGGACGGACCCAGTACTTC
D gene: -
J gene: TRBJ2-5
clone size: -
CDR3 length: 12
V gene: TRBV11-2

CDR3 protein: CASSQAGVGTQYF
CDR3 DNA: TGTGCCAGCAGCCAAGCTGGGGTGGGTACGCAGTATTTT
D gene: -
J gene: TRBJ2-3
clone size: -
CDR3 length: 13
V gene: TRBV4-2

CDR3 protein: CASSEGLAGGIYNEQFF
CDR3 DNA: TGTGCCAGCAGCGAGGGACTAGCGGGGGGAATTTACAATGAGCAGTTCTTC
D gene: TRBD2
J gene: TRBJ2-1
clone size: -
CDR3 length: 17
V gene: TRBV5-4

CDR3 protein: CASSIGQPRGETQYF
CDR3 DNA: TGTGCCAGTAGTATAGGGCAACCGCGGGGAGAGACCCAGTACTTC
D gene: -
J gene: TRBJ2-5
clone size: once
CDR3 length: 15
V gene: TRBV19

CDR3 protein: CASSLVLGTYTDTQYF
CDR3 DNA: TGTGCCAGCAGCTTAGTTTTGGGGACCTACACAGATACGCAGTATTTT
D gene: -
J gene: TRBJ2-3
clone size: -
CDR3 length: 16
V gene: TRBV7-9

CDR3 protein: CAWSVGAGLQETQYF
CDR3 DNA: TGTGCCTGGAGTGTAGGTGCCGGCCTCCAAGAGACCCAGTACTTC
D gene: -
J gene: TRBJ2-5
clone size: once
CDR3 length: 15
V gene: TRBV30

CDR3 protein: CASSPEVSPSGGASSYNEQFF
CDR3 DNA: TGCGCCAGCAGCCCAGAAGTCTCCCCTAGCGGGGGGGCGAGCTCCTACAATGAGCAGTTCTTC
D gene: TRBD2
J gene: TRBJ2-1
clone size: -
CDR3 length: 21
V gene: TRBV5-1

CDR3 protein: CASSLRTGAPGELFF
CDR3 DNA: TGTGCCAGCAGCTTACGGACAGGGGCGCCCGGGGAGCTGTTTTTT
D gene: TRBD1
J gene: TRBJ2-2
clone size: -
CDR3 length: 15
V gene: TRBV7-9

CDR3 protein: CASSLGFSGRSTDTQYF
CDR3 DNA: TGCGCCAGCAGCTTGGGTTTTAGCGGGAGAAGCACAGATACGCAGTATTTT
D gene: TRBD2
J gene: TRBJ2-3
clone size: -
CDR3 length: 17
V gene: TRBV5-1

CDR3 protein: CASSVADGELFF
CDR3 DNA: TGTGCCAGCAGCGTAGCTGACGGGGAGCTGTTTTTT
D gene: -
J gene: TRBJ2-2
clone size: -
CDR3 length: 12
V gene: TRBV9

CDR3 protein: CASRLGQVSSYEQYF
CDR3 DNA: TGTGCCAGCAGGTTGGGACAGGTCAGCTCCTACGAGCAGTACTTC
D gene: TRBD1
J gene: TRBJ2-7
clone size: -
CDR3 length: 15
V gene: TRBV11-2

CDR3 protein: CASKVDRSEIYEQYF
CDR3 DNA: TGTGCCAGCAAGGTAGACAGGTCCGAAATCTACGAGCAGTACTTC
D gene: -
J gene: TRBJ2-7
clone size: -
CDR3 length: 15
V gene: TRBV7-2

CDR3 protein: CASSLVGASGGDETQYF
CDR3 DNA: TGTGCCAGCAGCTTAGTCGGCGCTAGCGGGGGGGATGAGACCCAGTACTTC
D gene: TRBD2
J gene: TRBJ2-5
clone size: -
CDR3 length: 17
V gene: TRBV7-2

CDR3 protein: CASSSPAVGGRSTQYF
CDR3 DNA: TGTGCCAGCAGTTCCCCGGCGGTGGGCGGGAGGAGTACGCAGTATTTT
D gene: TRBD2
J gene: TRBJ2-3
clone size: -
CDR3 length: 16
V gene: TRBV28

CDR3 protein: CASSHVGGGMGQETQYF
CDR3 DNA: TGCGCCAGCAGCCATGTAGGGGGCGGGATGGGGCAAGAGACCCAGTACTTC
D gene: -
J gene: TRBJ2-5
clone size: -
CDR3 length: 17
V gene: TRBV4-3

CDR3 protein: CASSLAGANVLTF
CDR3 DNA: TGTGCCAGCAGCTTAGCGGGGGCCAACGTCCTGACTTTC
D gene: -
J gene: TRBJ2-6
clone size: -
CDR3 length: 13
V gene: TRBV7-9

CDR3 protein: CASISLATTEAFF
CDR3 DNA: TGTGCCAGCATTTCCCTGGCCACCACTGAAGCTTTCTTT
D gene: -
J gene: TRBJ1-1
clone size: -
CDR3 length: 13
V gene: TRBV6-1